The 28 T cell receptor beta chains reported below all come from one sample, sequenced in a study of blood T cell repertoires in COVID-19. The protocol was immunoSEQ multiplex PCR, while the TCRdb copy is restricted to in-frame clones and leaves out a portion. Of about 150,000 clones in the sample, around 80% were seen once. The source material was peripheral blood. The receptors stem from a man aged 55 to 70 with acute or convalescent COVID-19.

V gene TRBV7-6 combines with J gene TRBJ1-6; tentative D call: TRBD1 (6 bases). Germline CDR1 is SGHVS and CDR2 is FNYEAQ. The germline V and J ends were trimmed by 1 base and 6 bases, with 7 bases remaining between them. The CDR3 totals 14 residues. CDR3 protein: CASSLGQVNSPLHF. The CDR3 bases are TGTGCCAGCAGCTTAGGACAGGTTAATTCACCCCTCCACTTT.

The chain has TRBV9 and TRBJ2-1; perhaps TRBD2 as D (6 bases). Trimming removed 5 bases from V and 2 bases from J, with 23 bases in between. Looked up from germline, CDR1 is SGDLS and CDR2 is YYNGEE. This CDR3 comprises 18 residues. CDR3 nucleotides: TGTGCCAGCAGTCCTGGACCGGGAGCTCCTGAGGCCTACAATGAGCAGTTCTTC. This codes for CASSPGPGAPEAYNEQFF.

The chain is built from TRBV5-4 and TRBJ1-2; D not certain. The ends were cut back, 1 base at V and 2 bases at J, with 9 bases in the middle. Germline V CDR1 and CDR2: SGHNT, YYREEE (reference sequence). The CDR3 length is 14 residues. The CDR3 spells CASSLQRGNYGYTF. The CDR3 bases are TGTGCCAGCAGCTTGCAACGAGGGAACTATGGCTACACCTTC.

The gene calls are TRBV27 and TRBJ2-2; perhaps TRBD2 as D (6 bases). Germline CDR1 and CDR2: MNHEY and SMNVEV (reference sequence). V was shortened by 3 bases and J by 8 bases, with 10 bases between the two germline ends. The CDR3 length is 13 residues. The CDR3 DNA reads TGTGCCAGCAGTTTCAGAGGAGGGGGGGAGCTGTTTTTT. Translation: CASSFRGGGELFF.

This clone was observed once. The rearrangement uses TRBV5-6 and TRBJ2-2; a possible D gene is TRBD2 (7 bases). This CDR3 is built from 17 residues. The V and J ends lost 4 bases and 5 bases respectively, with 21 bases between them. The V gene's germline CDR1 is SGHDT and CDR2 YYEEEE. CDR3 amino acids: CASSTDPRGAGTGELFF. CDR3 sequence (DNA): TGTGCCAGCAGCACGGACCCTCGGGGGGCGGGGACCGGGGAGCTGTTTTTT.

V and J are TRBV7-2 and TRBJ2-7; the match to TRBD2 covers 9 bases. The V and J ends lost 4 bases and 5 bases, in that order; junction bases with no gene match: 9. Looked up from germline, CDR1 is SGHTA and CDR2 is FQGNSA. This CDR3 is built from 15 residues. The CDR3 protein is CASSYLAGGPHEQYF. CDR3 DNA sequence: TGTGCCAGCAGCTACCTGGCGGGAGGGCCCCACGAGCAGTACTTC.

V usage is TRBV15 and J usage is TRBJ1-1; D is possibly TRBD1 (6 bases). Germline V gene data show CDR1 as LNHNV and CDR2 as YYDKDF (reference sequence). Trimming shortened V by 0 bases and J by 9 bases, and 8 bases separated the two germline ends. This CDR3 contains 12 residues. DNA for the CDR3: TGTGCCACCAGCAGAGATACAGGGAAAGCTTTCTTT. It codes for CATSRDTGKAFF.

The chain recombines TRBV3-1 (or the pseudogene TRBV3-2) with TRBJ1-3; 7 bases are shared with TRBD1. The CDR3 has 21 amino acids. The germline V gene has CDR1 LGHDT and CDR2 YNNKEL (reference sequence). V trimming: 0 bases; J trimming: 1 base; junction bases outside the gene matches: 18. The CDR3 sequence: CASSQDLIVEGAIQSGNTIYF. DNA for the CDR3: TGTGCCAGCAGCCAAGATTTAATTGTCGAGGGGGCAATTCAGTCTGGAAACACCATATATTTT.

This clone has a handful of counts. V is TRBV7-9 and J is TRBJ2-1; 9 positions agree with TRBD2. This CDR3 comprises 14 residues. The ends lost 7 bases at V and 2 bases at J; junction bases unmatched: 3. The germline V gene has CDR1 SEHNR and CDR2 FQNEAQ (reference sequence). The DNA for the CDR3 is TGTGCCAGCACAGCGGGAGGCGCCTACAATGAGCAGTTCTTC. Protein product: CASTAGGAYNEQFF.

The rearrangement joins TRBV5-1 to TRBJ1-6, with D tentatively TRBD1 (5 bases). Germline V CDR1 and CDR2: SGHRS, YFSETQ. V lost 2 bases and J 2 bases, leaving 11 bases between the germline ends. This CDR3 has 16 residues. Here the CDR3 DNA reads TGCGCCAGCAGCTTTGGCCAGGGCCCCTATAATTCACCCCTCCACTTT. This translates into CASSFGQGPYNSPLHF.

The V call is TRBV5-6, the J call TRBJ2-7; weak D call: TRBD1 (5 bases). Trimming pared 1 base from V and 0 bases from J, leaving 8 bases between. The CDR3 consists of 14 residues. The V gene's germline CDR1 is SGHDT and CDR2 YYEEEE. The DNA for the CDR3 is TGTGCCAGCAGCTTGCTCCAGGGCTCCTACGAGCAGTACTTC. Its translation: CASSLLQGSYEQYF.

The J gene is TRBJ2-1, the V gene TRBV7-9; the D gene is possibly TRBD2 (7 bases). From germline, CDR1 is SEHNR and CDR2 FQNEAQ (reference sequence). The CDR3 loop spans 16 amino acids. Trimming removed 1 base from V and 8 bases from J, with 18 bases in between. DNA for the CDR3: TGTGCCAGCAGCTTAGGACGGGGGGCGGGTCACGATGAGCAGTTCTTC. It is translated as CASSLGRGAGHDEQFF.

The chain joins TRBV3-1 (or the pseudogene TRBV3-2) to TRBJ2-6; TRBD1 is a possible D gene (5 bases). The CDR3 totals 15 residues. Germline V gene data show CDR1 as LGHDT and CDR2 as YNNKEL (reference sequence). V was trimmed by 7 bases and J by 1 base, leaving 11 bases between them. The CDR3 is CASTVQGSGANVLTF. In DNA, the CDR3 is TGTGCCAGCACCGTTCAGGGTTCTGGGGCCAACGTCCTGACTTTC.

This clone came up once. The V call is TRBV19, the J call TRBJ2-5, with 9 bases lining up with TRBD2. CDR1 LNHDA and CDR2 SQIVND come from the germline V gene (reference sequence). The J segment lost 0 bases and the V segment lost 3 bases, leaving 5 bases of the junction unmatched. The CDR3 is 16 residues long. The CDR3 is CASSISTSGYQETQYF. CDR3 bases: TGTGCCAGTAGTATCAGCACTAGCGGGTACCAAGAGACCCAGTACTTC.

This clone came up once. This chain links TRBV7-7 with TRBJ2-5, with 12 bases lining up with TRBD1. CDR3 size: 19 residues. Germline CDR1 reads SSHAT; CDR2 reads FNYEAQ (reference sequence). V was clipped by 4 bases and J by 2 bases; unmatched bases: 14. The CDR3 loop is CASSSSGQGAPKNQETQYF. CDR3 DNA: TGTGCCAGCAGCTCATCGGGACAGGGGGCCCCAAAAAATCAAGAGACCCAGTACTTC.

V is TRBV10-3 and J is TRBJ2-1; 9 bases map to TRBD2. Trimming removed 7 bases from V and 9 bases from J; junction bases left unmatched: 7. The CDR3 has 13 amino acids. Germline values: CDR1 ENHRY, CDR2 SYGVKD. This CDR3 is CAITPGLALEQFF. Written as DNA, the CDR3 is TGTGCCATCACCCCGGGACTAGCCCTTGAGCAGTTCTTC.

V usage is TRBV5-1 and J usage is TRBJ1-2, with D perhaps TRBD1 (5 bases). V shed 0 bases and J shed 0 bases, with 12 bases lying between them. This CDR3 has 16 amino acids. Germline V CDR1 and CDR2: SGHRS, YFSETQ. The CDR3 loop reads CASSLAGRGTNYGYTF. CDR3 sequence (DNA): TGCGCCAGCAGCTTGGCTGGGCGGGGGACTAACTATGGCTACACCTTC.

This clone was seen just once. This chain links TRBV28 with TRBJ1-5; perhaps TRBD1 as D (6 bases). The CDR3 consists of 15 residues. Germline V gives CDR1 MDHEN, CDR2 SYDVKM. The V gene lost 2 bases and the J gene lost 0 bases, with 8 bases spanning the gap. The CDR3 is CASSLGGYSNQPQHF. As DNA, the CDR3 is TGTGCCAGCAGTTTAGGGGGCTATAGCAATCAGCCCCAGCATTTT.

The gene calls are TRBV4-3 and TRBJ2-1, with no clear D. Trimming took off 2 bases at V and 6 bases at J, with 11 bases between the two ends. Germline lookup yields CDR1 LGHNA and CDR2 YSLEER. This CDR3 is 14 amino acids long. Here the CDR3 DNA reads TGCGCCAGCAGCCAACTTACTTGGTCCAATGAGCAGTTCTTC. Protein product: CASSQLTWSNEQFF.

The chain links TRBV11-1 to TRBJ2-7, with a tentative D call TRBD1 (5 bases). In germline, CDR1 is SGHAT, CDR2 FQDESV (reference sequence). V was shortened by 0 bases and J by 6 bases, with 9 bases between the two germline ends. The CDR3 is made up of 13 amino acids. The CDR3 region has the DNA TGTGCCAGCAGCTTAGCGGGGCCTAGCGAGCAGTACTTC. This gives the protein CASSLAGPSEQYF. The full variable domain, its missing parts supplied by reference TRBV11-1 and TRBJ2-7, is EAEVAQSPRYKITEKSQAVAFWCDPISGHATLYWYRQILGQGPELLVQFQDESVVDDSQLPKDRFSAERLKGVDSTLKIQPAELGDSAMYLCASSLAGPSEQYFGPGTRLTVT.

This rearrangement joins TRBV19 to TRBJ1-1, with 8 bases lining up with TRBD1. The V gene end was trimmed by 6 bases and the J gene end by 11 bases; junction bases not matched to a gene: 5. The CDR3 is 11 amino acids. Germline lookup yields CDR1 LNHDA and CDR2 SQIVND (reference sequence). In nucleotides, the CDR3 is TGTGCCAGTAGAACGACAGGGGCGGCTTTCTTT. Protein sequence: CASRTTGAAFF.

This clone has only one observation. The CDR3, as DNA: TGCAGTGCTAGCGAGGATCAGCCCCAGCATTTT. It yields the protein CSASEDQPQHF. The rearrangement uses TRBV20-1 and TRBJ1-5; D gene uncertain. Germline loops: CDR1 DFQATT, CDR2 SNEGSKA (reference sequence). CDR3 length: 11 amino acids. The V gene lost 3 bases and the J gene lost 5 bases, with 5 bases spanning the gap.

V gene TRBV29-1 combines with J gene TRBJ1-1; D is ambiguous. Trimming left V 6 bases short and J 0 bases short, with 8 bases between. The CDR3 has 12 amino acids. Germline CDR1 reads SQVTM; CDR2 reads ANQGSEA. For the CDR3, the DNA is TGCAGCGTCGCTAAATTGAACACTGAAGCTTTCTTT. It is translated as CSVAKLNTEAFF.

The rearrangement uses TRBV7-9 and TRBJ1-4, with 8 bases lining up with TRBD1. Germline CDR1 reads SEHNR; CDR2 reads FQNEAQ (reference sequence). The CDR3 loop spans 15 amino acids. Trimming at V came to 5 bases and at J to 7 bases, leaving 9 bases not matched to a gene. This CDR3 is CASSRQNTGGEKLFF. Here the CDR3 DNA reads TGTGCCAGCAGCCGCCAGAATACAGGGGGTGAAAAACTGTTTTTT.

The gene calls are TRBV3-1 (or the pseudogene TRBV3-2) and TRBJ1-4, with a possible D match to TRBD1 (5 bases). This CDR3 has 15 amino acids. Trimming shortened V by 4 bases and J by 5 bases, and 14 bases separated the two germline ends. Germline-derived CDR1 and CDR2 are LGHDT and YNNKEL (reference sequence). CDR3 region: CASSLTGGKNEKLFF. The CDR3 DNA reads as TGTGCCAGCAGCCTTACGGGGGGGAAGAATGAAAAACTGTTTTTT.

This clone was found a few times. This rearrangement joins TRBV7-2 to TRBJ1-6; a possible D gene is TRBD1 (5 bases). Per the germline V gene, CDR1 is SGHTA and CDR2 is FQGNSA. V was shortened by 1 base and J by 5 bases, with 9 bases between the two germline ends. This CDR3 spans 15 amino acids. For the CDR3, the DNA is TGTGCCAGCAGCTTAGACCAGGGAAATAATTCACCCCTCCACTTT. Translating gives CASSLDQGNNSPLHF.

The V gene is TRBV6-6, the J gene TRBJ1-6; TRBD1 is a possible D gene (6 bases). Trimming removed 4 bases from V and 7 bases from J, with 8 bases in between. Germline CDR1 MNHNY, CDR2 SVGAGI (reference sequence). The CDR3 contains 13 residues. CDR3 residues: CASSSRGNSPLHF. The CDR3 bases are TGTGCCAGCAGTTCAAGGGGGAATTCACCCCTCCACTTT.

CDR3 loop: CASSVTNTGELFF. In nucleotides, the CDR3 is TGTGCCAGCAGCGTCACGAACACCGGGGAGCTGTTTTTT. The chain recombines TRBV7-2 with TRBJ2-2, with D unclear. CDR1 is SGHTA, CDR2 FQGNSA, per germline. Trimming left V 5 bases short and J 0 bases short, with 4 bases between. This CDR3 has 13 residues.